The rows below give T cell receptor beta chains drawn from one sample of a study of T-cell memory formation after mild COVID-19. TCRdb processed the 5' RACE reads anew with MiXCR; each CDR3 protein has one entry. The sample shows approximately 65,000 distinct CDR3 sequences, around 17% of them seen only once. Input material: PBMCs or a T cell subset sorted from them (not recorded which). The receptors here all came from an adult woman who had mild COVID-19 (a few samples of this study predate the infection). Cell type and time point are not known. CDR3s include the opening cysteine and the closing phenylalanine or tryptophan. A D gene is named only where the DNA matches it firmly. A row's size may be missing; if present it is once, few, many or a size class.

J	D	V	size	DNA	CDR3
TRBJ1-6	.	TRBV4-3	.	TGCGCCAGCAGCCCCGACCTAGGAAATTCACCCCTCCACTTT	CASSPDLGNSPLHF
TRBJ2-7	.	TRBV5-5	many	TGTGCCAGCAGCCTAGATCTCGACGAGCAGTACTTC	CASSLDLDEQYF
TRBJ1-2	.	TRBV4-1	.	TGCGCCAGCAGCCAAGTTGGGGAATACTATGGCTACACCTTC	CASSQVGEYYGYTF
TRBJ2-2	TRBD1	TRBV2	.	TGTGCCAGCAGTGATCCCGACAGGGGGCAGGACACCGGGGAGCTGTTTTTT	CASSDPDRGQDTGELFF
TRBJ2-7	.	TRBV29-1	few	TGCAGCGTTGAAGATCTGATTACGCAGTACTTC	CSVEDLITQYF
TRBJ1-4	.	TRBV12-3/TRBV12-4	few	TGTGCCAGCAGTTTAGCTGCTCCTGGGGTCCCTCAGTGGACTAATGAAAAACTGTTTTTT	CASSLAAPGVPQWTNEKLFF
TRBJ2-7	TRBD2	TRBV7-9	.	TGTGCCAGCAGCTTACAGCGGGAAGGGTACGAGCAGTACTTC	CASSLQREGYEQYF
TRBJ1-1	.	TRBV11-3	.	TGTGCCAGCAGTCCCCCGAACACTGAAGCTTTCTTT	CASSPPNTEAFF
TRBJ2-1	TRBD2	TRBV7-2	.	TGTGCCAGCAGCTTACTAAGCGGGGGGGCCTACAATGAGCAGTTCTTC	CASSLLSGGAYNEQFF
TRBJ1-5	TRBD1	TRBV4-2	.	TGTGCCAGCAGGGACAGGGATAGCAATCAGCCCCAGCATTTT	CASRDRDSNQPQHF
TRBJ2-1	.	TRBV5-1	few	TGCGCCAGTTCCTACAAGGGAATCTACAATGAGCAGTTCTTC	CASSYKGIYNEQFF
TRBJ2-7	TRBD2	TRBV30	few	TGTGCCTGGAGTCCCGGGACTAGCGGGATCTTTCAGTACTTC	CAWSPGTSGIFQYF
TRBJ2-4	TRBD2	TRBV9	.	TGTGCCAGCAGCCCGAAGCGGGAGGGCCTAAGAAACATTCAGTACTTC	CASSPKREGLRNIQYF
TRBJ2-2	.	TRBV4-3	.	TGCGCCAGCAGCCAAGACCGCGGTTCCGGGGAGCTGTTTTTT	CASSQDRGSGELFF
TRBJ2-2	TRBD2	TRBV20-1	few	TGCAGTGCTAGGGGCCCTAGCGGGAGTAGCGCCGGGGAGCTGTTTTTT	CSARGPSGSSAGELFF
TRBJ2-3	TRBD2	TRBV4-1	.	TGCGCCAGCAGCCAAGTAGCGGGAATCACAGATACGCAGTATTTT	CASSQVAGITDTQYF
TRBJ2-6	.	TRBV21-1	few	TGTGCCAGCAGCCTACAGTCATTTAGGGACACTGATTCTGGGGCCAACGTCCTGACTTTC	CASSLQSFRDTDSGANVLTF
TRBJ1-2	TRBD1	TRBV4-3	few	TGCGCCAGCAGCCAAGATCTGGAGACAGGGGGCACCCGAGAACCTGGCTACACCTTC	CASSQDLETGGTREPGYTF
TRBJ2-1	.	TRBV4-2	few	TGTGCCAGCAGCCAAGCCGAGAACAATGAGCAGTTCTTC	CASSQAENNEQFF
TRBJ2-7	.	TRBV21-1	few	TGTGCCAGCAGCAGGGGGTACCAGGGGGCGTCCTACGAGCAGTACTTC	CASSRGYQGASYEQYF
TRBJ2-3	.	TRBV7-6	.	TGTGCCAGCAGCTTGGCTAGCACAGATACGCAGTATTTT	CASSLASTDTQYF
TRBJ2-3	TRBD2	TRBV20-1	.	TGCAGTGCCTCCCCCGATCTAGCGGGACTCACAGATACGCAGTATTTT	CSASPDLAGLTDTQYF
TRBJ2-1	.	TRBV7-9	.	TGTGCCAGCAGAGAGACTTGGGAATGGCACAATGAGCAGTTCTTC	CASRETWEWHNEQFF
TRBJ2-3	.	TRBV7-9	few	TGTGCCAGCAGCCCCCGGGCCGAGGATACGCAGTATTTT	CASSPRAEDTQYF
TRBJ2-1	TRBD2	TRBV5-1	.	TGCGCCAGCAGCTTGGGACTAGCCCTCTACAATGAGCAGTTCTTC	CASSLGLALYNEQFF
TRBJ1-2	TRBD1	TRBV29-1	.	TGCAGCGTTGGGACAGGGGGGTATGGCTATGGCTACACCTTC	CSVGTGGYGYGYTF
TRBJ2-5	.	TRBV7-8	.	TGTGCCAGCAGCATATCCCTCCGACAGATCCAAGAGACCCAGTACTTC	CASSISLRQIQETQYF
TRBJ2-5	.	TRBV5-6	.	TGTGCCAGCAGAACCGAAGGGCCAGAGACCCAGTACTTC	CASRTEGPETQYF
TRBJ1-1	.	TRBV4-1	few	TGCGCCAGCAGCTTCAGAGGTGTGGGACCGAACACTGAAGCTTTCTTT	CASSFRGVGPNTEAFF
TRBJ2-2	TRBD2	TRBV24-1	few	TGTGCCACCAGTCGACTAGCGGGAGTAGGCGGGGAGCTGTTTTTT	CATSRLAGVGGELFF
TRBJ1-3	.	TRBV6-5	.	TGTGCCAGCAGTGACCGCCTCCCCAACTCTGGAAACACCATATATTTT	CASSDRLPNSGNTIYF
TRBJ2-5	TRBD2	TRBV24-1	few	TGTGCCACCAGTGATTTACTAGCGGGAGAAGAGACCCAGTACTTC	CATSDLLAGEETQYF
TRBJ2-7	TRBD2	TRBV12-3/TRBV12-4	few	TGTGCCAGCAGTAATCTAGCGGGTCCCTCCTACGAGCAGTACTTC	CASSNLAGPSYEQYF
TRBJ1-5	.	TRBV13	few	TGTGCCAGCAGCTCCGGGTCTCTTAATCAGCCCCAGCATTTT	CASSSGSLNQPQHF
TRBJ2-1	.	TRBV5-1	.	TGCGCCAGCAGCTTCCCTCTTCGTTGGCAAGAATACAATGAGCAGTTCTTC	CASSFPLRWQEYNEQFF
TRBJ1-4	.	TRBV21-1	.	TGTGCCAGCAGCAGAACTGTTGGGAGGGGTCCCAGGTTTGAAAAACTGTTTTTT	CASSRTVGRGPRFEKLFF
TRBJ2-7	.	TRBV7-3	few	TGTGCCAGCAGCTTATCGGGGTCACCGTCCTACGAGCAGTACTTC	CASSLSGSPSYEQYF
TRBJ1-2	.	TRBV12-3/TRBV12-4	.	TGTGCCAGCAGCCGATGGACAGCACTTGGCTACACCTTC	CASSRWTALGYTF
TRBJ2-3	TRBD2	TRBV12-3/TRBV12-4	many	TGTGCCAGCAGTTTACCTAGCGGGATGAGTGCAGATACGCAGTATTTT	CASSLPSGMSADTQYF
TRBJ2-1	.	TRBV24-1	few	TGTGCCACCACAGGTAGCTCCTACAATGAGCAGTTCTTC	CATTGSSYNEQFF
TRBJ2-3	.	TRBV29-1	.	TGCAGCGTTAGGGACGGCTACACAGATACGCAGTATTTT	CSVRDGYTDTQYF
TRBJ2-5	TRBD1	TRBV2	.	TGTGCCAGCAGTGAAGCGCTTGGGATCAGGGGGACGGAGACCCAGTACTTC	CASSEALGIRGTETQYF
TRBJ2-5	TRBD1	TRBV7-9	.	TGTGCCAGCAGCTTCACAGGGGGTAAAGAGACCCAGTACTTC	CASSFTGGKETQYF